The T cell receptor (beta chain) described here comes from a study of shared clonotypes between healthy human individuals. CD8 cells classed as naive were CD45RO-negative and positively selected for CCR7, excluding terminally differentiated effector memory CD45RA+ cells. Several immunoSEQ 96-well plates shared each subset's DNA, each plate a replicate. Clones were read by immunoSEQ multiplex PCR, and TCRdb kept only the in-frame ones, dropping some. The table includes around 2.1 million clones, just over 90% detected once. Germline CDR1 is MDHEN and CDR2 is SYDVKM. The CDR3 contains 15 residues. V trimming: 6 bases; J trimming: 7 bases; junction bases outside the gene matches: 10.

Sequencing was performed on naive CD8+ T cells from PBMCs. The chain links TRBV28 to TRBJ2-1; 9 positions match TRBD1. The clonotype comes from a man aged 18 to 29 in good health. Some clones in this sample may be carry-over from other donors' samples. CDR3 nucleotide sequence: TGTGCCAGCAGCTCCGGACAGGGGACGAGGAATGAGCAGTTCTTC. Translated: CASSSGQGTRNEQFF. Based on the CDR3 plus reference TRBV28 and TRBJ2-1, the full variable domain is DVKVTQSSRYLVKRTGEKVFLECVQDMDHENMFWYRQDPGLGLRLIYFSYDVKMKEKGDIPEGYSVSREKKERFSLILESASTNQTSMYLCASSSGQGTRNEQFFGPGTRLTVL.